These 27 T cell receptor beta chains originate from one sample sequenced in a study of blood T cells in healthy people across ages. A second roughly 7 to 11 cycle PCR used barcoded and J-beta primers. TCRdb re-derived calls from the 5' RACE reads in MiXCR, one entry per CDR3 protein. The sample lists about 970,000 distinct CDR3 sequences; 51% were seen once. Source material: blood. These receptors all come from a woman in her fifties or sixties in good health.

The rearrangement uses TRBV28 and TRBJ2-5; 7 bases are a match to TRBD2. This CDR3 has 13 residues. The germline CDR1 and CDR2 sequences are MDHEN and SYDVKM. With V trimmed by 7 bases and J by 11 bases, 13 bases remained unmatched. The CDR3 coding sequence is TGTGCCAGCAATCCAGCGGGGACCTACGGGCAGTACTTC. Translation gives CASNPAGTYGQYF.

Remarks on this clonotype: One base away lies a much larger clone, so this may be a sequencing read error. The V and J genes are TRBV3-1 and TRBJ2-5; TRBD1 is a possible D gene (6 bases). CDR1 LGHDT and CDR2 YNNKEL come from the germline V gene (reference sequence). Deletions cut 3 bases from V and 11 bases from J, with 16 bases between. CDR3 length equals 13 residues. CDR3 in amino acids: CASSQRGGAEQYF. The CDR3 coding sequence is TGTGCCAGCAGCCAGAGAGGGGGAGCTGAGCAGTACTTC.

The chain links TRBV25-1 to TRBJ2-7; D might be TRBD1 (6 bases). CDR1 and CDR2 from the germline V gene are MGHDK and SYGVNS. V was trimmed by 10 bases and J by 3 bases, leaving 10 bases between them. The CDR3 runs to 11 residues. CDR3: CAIAQGYEQYF. DNA of the CDR3: TGTGCCATCGCACAGGGCTACGAGCAGTACTTC.

J is TRBJ2-3 and V is TRBV4-3; no firm D call. In germline, CDR1 is LGHNA, CDR2 YSLEER. V dropped 8 bases and J dropped 6 bases, with 15 bases sitting between them. The CDR3 runs to 13 residues. The CDR3 here is CASSGQIDDTQYF. CDR3 bases: TGCGCCAGCTCCGGCCAAATAGATGATACGCAGTATTTT.

V usage is TRBV7-9 and J usage is TRBJ2-1; TRBD2 matches 13 bases. Germline loops: CDR1 SEHNR, CDR2 FQNEAQ (reference sequence). There are 16 residues in the CDR3. The V segment lost 3 bases and the J segment 11 bases; nucleotides outside the gene matches: 10. CDR3 sequence reads: CASSFVGLAGERKQFF. The CDR3 nucleotides read TGTGCCAGCAGCTTTGTAGGACTAGCGGGAGAGAGGAAGCAGTTCTTC.

This clonotype turned up a few times. The gene calls are TRBV18 and TRBJ2-3, with D uncertain. CDR1 is KGHSH and CDR2 is LQKENI in the germline V gene. This CDR3 is built from 14 residues. V was clipped by 3 bases and J by 5 bases, with 12 bases between them. This CDR3 is CASSPPRLEDTQYF. As DNA, the CDR3 is TGTGCCAGCTCACCCCCCAGGTTGGAAGATACGCAGTATTTT.

In DNA, the CDR3 is TGCAGTGCTAGTTGGTTGACTAGCGGGAGCGGAGACGAGCAGTACTTC. Its protein product is CSASWLTSGSGDEQYF. This rearrangement joins TRBV20-1 to TRBJ2-1; 12 positions agree with TRBD2. The end of the DNA fits TRBJ2-7 better, so the J call may be wrong. The CDR3 runs 16 residues. Germline CDR1 reads DFQATT; CDR2 reads SNEGSKA (reference sequence).

This chain uses TRBV27 with TRBJ2-6; D is possibly TRBD2 (5 bases). The CDR3 consists of 16 residues. Germline V gives CDR1 MNHEY, CDR2 SMNVEV (reference sequence). V was shortened by 5 bases and J by 2 bases, with 13 bases between the two germline ends. The chain's CDR3 is CASSVDGDAGANVLTF. CDR3 DNA: TGTGCCAGCAGTGTGGACGGGGATGCTGGGGCCAACGTCCTGACTTTC.

The CDR3 DNA is TGTGCCAGCAGCCCCCCGCGGGAGCAGGCCGAGCAGTACTTC. Its protein product is CASSPPREQAEQYF. The chain combines TRBV3-1 with TRBJ2-7; 7 bases are a match to TRBD2. Germline values: CDR1 LGHDT, CDR2 YNNKEL (reference sequence). This CDR3 is built from 14 residues. With 4 bases clipped from V and 6 bases from J, the junction kept 9 bases outside the gene matches.

In its sample, this clonotype was seen a few times. The V and J genes are TRBV7-2 and TRBJ1-5; D not resolved. The CDR3 loop spans 13 amino acids. Germline V gives CDR1 SGHTA, CDR2 FQGNSA. V was clipped by 5 bases and J by 7 bases, with 12 bases between them. CDR3 bases: TGTGCCAGCAGCCAGAGGGTTCTCCAGCCCCAGCATTTT. This codes for CASSQRVLQPQHF. The entire variable domain, with the rest obtained from reference TRBV7-2 and TRBJ1-5, is as follows: GAGVSQSPSNKVTEKGKDVELRCDPISGHTALYWYRQSLGQGLEFLIYFQGNSAPDKSGLPSDRFSAERTGGSVSTLTIQRTQQEDSAVYLCASSQRVLQPQHFGDGTRLSIL.

Note on this clonotype: An end of the junction differs from the germline gene, which may be a read error. J is TRBJ2-7 and V is TRBV5-1; weak D call: TRBD2 (6 bases). The CDR3 contains 13 residues. CDR1 and CDR2 from the germline V gene are SGHRS and YFSETQ. In DNA form, the CDR3 reads TGCGCCACAAGCCGGGACTCAACCTACGAGCGGTACTTC. The encoded protein is CATSRDSTYERYF. Supplemented by reference TRBV5-1 and TRBJ2-7, the full variable domain reads KAGVTQTPRYLIKTRGQQVTLSCSPISGHRSVSWYQQTPGQGLQFLFEYFSETQRNKGNFPGRFSGRQFSNSRSEMNVSTLELGDSALYLCATSRDSTYERYFGPGTRLTVT.

The chain couples TRBV27 to TRBJ2-1; D not certain. The germline V gene encodes CDR1 MNHEY and CDR2 SMNVEV (reference sequence). V was trimmed by 2 bases and J by 6 bases, leaving 11 bases between them. There are 14 residues in the CDR3. The chain's CDR3 is CASSLANPGNEQFF. CDR3 DNA sequence: TGTGCCAGCAGTTTAGCTAATCCTGGCAATGAGCAGTTCTTC.

V usage is TRBV4-1 and J usage is TRBJ1-1; TRBD1 aligns across 9 bases. With V trimmed by 3 bases and J by 0 bases, 5 bases remained unmatched. The CDR3 totals 16 residues. Germline V CDR1 and CDR2: MGHRA, YSYEKL. CDR3 protein: CASSHLGQGMNTEAFF. The CDR3 region has the DNA TGCGCCAGCAGCCACCTCGGACAGGGGATGAACACTGAAGCTTTCTTT.

This clonotype was detected a few times. The rearrangement links TRBV18 to TRBJ2-5; D is undetermined. The last part of the DNA fits TRBJ2-7 better; the J call may be wrong. CDR3 length equals 13 residues. Germline assignment: CDR1 KGHSH and CDR2 LQKENI. This chain's CDR3 is CASSPSRPHEQYF. CDR3 sequence (DNA): TGTGCCAGCTCACCGAGCAGGCCCCACGAGCAGTACTTC.

This clonotype was detected only a few times. The J gene is TRBJ2-3, the V gene TRBV7-2; 8 bases line up with TRBD1. Germline CDR1 reads SGHTA; CDR2 reads FQGNSA. V was pared by 7 bases and J by 5 bases, with 11 bases of the junction left unmatched. This CDR3 spans 15 amino acids. The CDR3 spells CASKNDRGGGDTQYF. CDR3 DNA: TGTGCCAGCAAGAATGACAGGGGAGGCGGAGATACGCAGTATTTT.

This clonotype was detected a few times. The rearrangement joins TRBV10-3 to TRBJ1-5, with D possibly being TRBD1 (6 bases). The CDR3 sequence is 15 residues long. CDR1 is ENHRY, CDR2 SYGVKD, per germline. V shed 3 bases and J shed 5 bases, with 14 bases lying between them. For the CDR3, the DNA is TGTGCCATCAGTGAATCCCGCACAGGGTATCAGCCCCAGCATTTT. Amino acid sequence: CAISESRTGYQPQHF.

V and J are TRBV30 and TRBJ1-1; D is perhaps TRBD1 (5 bases). Per germline, CDR1 GTSNPN and CDR2 SVGIG (reference sequence). The length of the CDR3 is 14 residues. The CDR3 nucleotides are TGTGCTCAAACCCAGGGTACCCTGAACACTGAAGCTTTCTTT. Protein: CAQTQGTLNTEAFF. Full variable domain (rest looked up from reference TRBV30 and TRBJ1-1): SQTIHQWPATLVQPVGSPLSLECTVEGTSNPNLYWYRQAAGRGLQLLFYSVGIGQISSEVPQNLSASRPQDRQFILSSKKLLLSDSGFYLCAQTQGTLNTEAFFGQGTRLTVV.

Note on this clonotype: This sequence may be a read error, since a much larger clone differs from it by one base. The rearrangement uses TRBV6-1 and TRBJ2-1; D is undetermined. V dropped 10 bases and J dropped 4 bases, with 20 bases sitting between them. The germline V gene has CDR1 MNHNS and CDR2 SASEGT. The CDR3 runs to 15 residues. The CDR3 bases are TGTGCCAACAGACCTATGGGGTTGTTATACAATGAGCAGTTCTTC. It translates to CANRPMGLLYNEQFF.

Of note for this clonotype: It may be a read error: a sequence one base away is much more abundant. The J gene is TRBJ1-1, the V gene TRBV18, with D perhaps matching TRBD1 (5 bases). This CDR3 has 15 residues. V was trimmed by 8 bases and J by 4 bases, leaving 20 bases between them. Germline CDR1 KGHSH, CDR2 LQKENI. This CDR3 is CASKNAGTAFTEAFF. The DNA of the CDR3 is TGTGCCAGCAAAAACGCCGGGACGGCCTTCACTGAAGCTTTCTTT.

The genes are TRBV5-5 and TRBJ1-6; 10 nucleotides match TRBD1. V trimming: 4 bases; J trimming: 8 bases; junction bases outside the gene matches: 6. CDR1 SGHKS and CDR2 YYEKEE come from the germline V gene (reference sequence). The CDR3 length is 15 residues. In nucleotides, the CDR3 is TGTGCCAGCAGCATCCGGACAGGGGGTGATTCACCCCTCCACTTT. The encoded protein is CASSIRTGGDSPLHF.

This clonotype was observed a handful of times. The chain uses TRBV5-1 and TRBJ2-3; 7 bases are shared with TRBD2. After removal of 7 bases from V and 2 bases from J, the junction contained 4 bases not matched to a gene. Germline CDR1 is SGHRS and CDR2 is YFSETQ. This CDR3 region has 13 residues. CDR3 in amino acids: CASASGFTDTQYF. DNA for the CDR3: TGCGCCAGCGCTAGCGGCTTCACAGATACGCAGTATTTT.

This clonotype has more than one count but fewer than ten. CDR3: CASSLREVFREQETQYF. Written as DNA, the CDR3 is TGTGCCAGCAGTTTGCGGGAGGTTTTTAGGGAACAAGAGACCCAGTACTTC. The chain recombines TRBV27 with TRBJ2-5; 8 bases match TRBD2. The CDR3 contains 17 residues. J gave up 2 bases and V 3 bases, and 11 bases lay outside the gene matches. Germline loops: CDR1 MNHEY, CDR2 SMNVEV (reference sequence).

The V and J genes are TRBV29-1 and TRBJ1-2; possible D gene TRBD1, 6 bases. CDR1 and CDR2 from the germline V gene are SQVTM and ANQGSEA. V lost 4 bases and J lost 3, with 12 bases in between. This CDR3 comprises 13 residues. The DNA for the CDR3 is TGCAGCGTTGCCCAGGGGAGGGACTATGGCTACACCTTC. Its protein product is CSVAQGRDYGYTF.

This clonotype was seen more than once but under ten times. The V and J genes are TRBV7-2 and TRBJ2-5, with D hard to call. The CDR3 runs 14 residues. Germline CDR1 reads SGHTA; CDR2 reads FQGNSA. V lost 4 bases to trimming and J lost 2 bases, with 11 bases between them. Written as DNA, the CDR3 is TGTGCCAGCAGCTGGAGAGCGAGGCAAGAGACCCAGTACTTC. Its protein is CASSWRARQETQYF. Looking up the rest from reference TRBV7-2 and TRBJ2-5 gives the full variable domain: GAGVSQSPSNKVTEKGKDVELRCDPISGHTALYWYRQSLGQGLEFLIYFQGNSAPDKSGLPSDRFSAERTGGSVSTLTIQRTQQEDSAVYLCASSWRARQETQYFGPGTRLLVL.

The chain recombines TRBV12-3 or TRBV12-4 with TRBJ2-1; 9 bases agree with TRBD2. Germline trimming cut 5 bases from V and 5 bases from J; bases unmatched to any gene: 10. CDR3 size: 16 residues. CDR3 region: CASSPWVAGVNNEQFF. Written as DNA, the CDR3 is TGTGCCAGCAGTCCATGGGTAGCGGGAGTGAACAATGAGCAGTTCTTC.

This clonotype was counted once. This may arise from a read error, as a much more abundant clone is one base away. This rearrangement joins TRBV24-1 to TRBJ2-7; 10 bases align to TRBD1. The CDR3 is made up of 15 amino acids. V lost 3 bases and J lost 3; bases outside the gene matches: 4. The germline CDR1 and CDR2 sequences are KGHDR and SFDVKD. CDR3 sequence: CATSDARDRGYEQYF. The CDR3, as DNA: TGTGCCACCAGTGATGCCCGGGACAGGGGCTACGAGCAGTACTTC.

This chain joins TRBV7-9 and TRBJ2-5; 8 bases agree with TRBD1. The last part of the DNA fits TRBJ2-7 better; the J call may be wrong. The CDR3 is made up of 14 amino acids. The V gene's germline CDR1 is SEHNR and CDR2 FQNEAQ (reference sequence). The CDR3 protein is CASSLSRGLHEQYF. For the CDR3, the DNA is TGTGCCAGCAGCTTAAGCAGGGGGCTCCACGAGCAGTACTTC.